This TCR beta chain was sequenced during a study of blood T cell repertoires in COVID-19. Only in-frame clones appear in the TCRdb table, and some are missing; sequencing was by immunoSEQ multiplex PCR. Of more than 150,000 clones in the sample, around 95% were seen once. The CDR3 sequence is 15 residues long. The V segment lost 1 base and the J segment 1 base; nucleotides outside the gene matches: 3. Germline V gene data show CDR1 as KGHSH and CDR2 as LQKENI. This sequence originates from a man under 40 with COVID-19, enrolled during active disease. This chain links TRBV18 with TRBJ2-7, with 8 bases identical to TRBD1. Sequenced sample: peripheral blood. The CDR3 loop is CASSPLGQGSYEQYF. The CDR3, as DNA: TGTGCCAGCTCACCACTCGGACAGGGATCCTACGAGCAGTACTTC.